This TCR beta chain was captured in a study of T cell responses to AZD1222 COVID-19 vaccine (dated by TCRdb to about 2021). Context from the whole study: TCR sequencing covered 233 trial participants: 207 given two doses of AZD1222 and 26 given two doses of MenACWY control vaccine. Trial participants were enrolled by age into subgroups of 18-55, 56-69 and 70-plus years, and about 150, 27 and 61 TCR-sequenced participants, respectively, were included in these subgroups. Here is what the overall study found, with its caveats: Conclusions about previously exposed vaccinees were limited because only a handful of AZD1222 recipients were SARS-CoV-2 seropositive at baseline. No day 14 peak-response samples were available, so repertoires were characterized only after the peak T cell response. Epitopes outside the regions mutated in the B.1.351 and B.1.1.7 variants were reportedly recognized by nearly half of the unique spike-specific TCRs. The whole spike protein was spanned by vaccine-associated CD4 TCRs, and dominant responses were seen in regions 160-218 and 743-854. A significant rise in spike-specific TCR breadth and depth was observed after two AZD1222 doses relative to day 0 and relative to MenACWY recipients. The 56-69-year group was small, and its depth increase did not reach significance, likely because of low power. Most participants were white British and females outnumbered males, and the authors suggested that clonal diversity may have been underestimated.

The CDR3 regions of human TCRbeta chains were analyzed by immunosequencing. Concerning the study's data processing: TCRs in the repertoires were compared against a reference library of SARS-CoV-2-specific TCRs that had been generated with the MIRA antigen-specificity platform. Breadth was defined as the fraction of unique TCRs that were SARS-CoV-2-associated. Depth was defined as the fraction of total T cells that were SARS-CoV-2-associated. Using the MIRA data, each spike-specific TCR was mapped to the spike region that the TCR reacts to and placed in a CD4 or CD8 class. Log10-transformed breadth and depth values were compared by one-way ANOVA with Sidak's multiple comparisons tests. Entries here come from immuneACCESS through TCRdb and include only in-frame sequences with V and J called. Some clones fail to appear in such tables; in the studies checked, an unresolved V gene covers under half of the shortfall, and the cause of the remainder is unknown. Clone size and V and J calls were adopted from that table, with D and trimming inferred from the DNA. This sample comprises about 81,000 clones, roughly 90% of them detected only once. Of the sample, 6.5% to 9.5% falls within the top ten clones.

Including the terminal cysteine and phenylalanine, the CDR3 comprises 17 residues. Solely the CDR3 DNA is kept, with 51 bases framed from the first base. V is cut back by 6 bases and J by 0 bases, with 4 bases in the junction unmatched. Looking up the germline V gene (reference sequence) yields CDR1 MNHEY and CDR2 SMNVEV. The time point label on this specimen signifies: about 28 days (+/-7) after the second vaccine dose. AZD1222 recipients with second doses at about 4 weeks or about 12 weeks were pooled, because spike-specific TCR depth and breadth did not differ between schedules. The vaccinee samples were drawn from two UK trials, COV001 and COV002, one of which was a single-blind randomized controlled phase 2/3 trial testing AZD1222 (ChAdOx1 nCoV-19) in healthy adults. Trial participant PBMC samples were collected at day 0 and day 28 after the second dose for TCRbeta chain sequencing. This clone showed up just once. Its target antigen remains unknown. There are no base qualities to consult, and no much larger clone falls within one base.

The material sequenced was peripheral blood, taken 28 days after the second AZD1222 dose. The clonotype originates from an adult who received the AZD1222 COVID-19 vaccine. The chain is made from TRBV27 and TRBJ2-6; TRBD1 aligns with 11 central bases. The base sequence is TGTGCCAGCAGGAGGACAGGGGGCCTCTCTGGGGCCAACGTCCTGACTTTC. It is translated as CASRRTGGLSGANVLTF. Extended through the reference TRBV27 and TRBJ2-6 proteins, this CDR3 yields the full variable domain: EAQVTQNPRYLITVTGKKLTVTCSQNMNHEYMSWYRQDPGLGLRQIYYSMNVEVTDKGDVPEGYKVSRKEKRNFPLILESPSPNQTSLYFCASRRTGGLSGANVLTFGAGSRLTVL.